The rows below give T cell receptor beta chains drawn from one sample of a study of breast tumors, draining lymph nodes, adjacent tissues. One entry per CDR3 protein results from TCRdb running MiXCR on the multiplex PCR reads. The profile shows some 97,000 distinct CDR3 sequences, about 20% of them singletons. The sequencing sample was made of axillary lymph node tissue. Receptor source: a female donor with breast cancer. Some clones in this sample may be carry-over from other donors' samples. Both conserved end residues are part of each CDR3. Expanded clones are given a class, and other clones once, few, many or no size at all.

V: TRBV13
J: TRBJ2-1
size: -
CDR3: CASSPGLLTFAGSYSEQFF

V: TRBV27
J: TRBJ2-1
size: many
CDR3: CASSFGTTNNEQFF

V: TRBV3-1
J: TRBJ2-5
size: -
CDR3: CASSQGVLAGAQETQYF

V: TRBV19
J: TRBJ2-3
size: many
CDR3: CASKIRGSTDTQYF

V: TRBV4-2
J: TRBJ2-1
size: many
CDR3: CASSQVSGRQNYNEQFF

V: TRBV19
J: TRBJ2-2
size: few
CDR3: CASSTQGTNTGELFF

V: TRBV15
J: TRBJ2-2
size: many
CDR3: CATSIRGGGELFF

V: TRBV10-2
J: TRBJ2-7
size: many
CDR3: CASSEGGEQYF

V: TRBV5-4
J: TRBJ1-1
size: -
CDR3: CASSAQTEAFF

V: TRBV27
J: TRBJ2-5
size: many
CDR3: CASSSRASGKETQYF

V: TRBV6-1
J: TRBJ2-7
size: many
CDR3: CASSPWGTGNYEQYF

V: TRBV9
J: TRBJ2-5
size: many
CDR3: CASSVGGSYETQYF

V: TRBV6-1
J: TRBJ2-7
size: many
CDR3: CASSEQGRAYEQYF